The TCR beta chain under discussion was sequenced for a study of cytomegalovirus exposure and HLA in healthy donors. Background on the study: About 77 million unique TCRs from HLA-typed donors made up an early data release.

The study's findings and limits: The study labeled 164 TCR beta chains cytomegalovirus-associated. The likely explanation for a cluster of highly shared sequence variants was sequencing artifact. Rates of TCR association differed by HLA locus in a later analysis, with DRB1 highest and HLA-C lowest.

In germline, CDR1 is SGHKS, CDR2 YYEKEE (reference sequence). The V end lost 1 base, the J end lost 9 bases, and 17 bases lay between the germline ends. CDR3 length: 15 residues. PCR primers comprised 60 Vbeta and 13 Jbeta primers. The assay was immunoSEQ multiplex PCR, and TCRdb's table has in-frame clones only and misses some. The repertoire holds approximately 110,000 clones, with 75% to 85% as singletons. This clone was counted between two and nine times. Its specificity is not known. Sequencing was done on a sample of PBMCs. The clonotype was recovered from a man aged 30-40 years in good health and CMV-seronegative. V is TRBV5-5 and J is TRBJ1-5; possible D gene TRBD1, 5 bases. The CDR3 DNA reads TGTGCCAGCAGCTTGTGGGCAGGGTCCGGGCGGCCCCAGCATTTT. Its translation is CASSLWAGSGRPQHF.